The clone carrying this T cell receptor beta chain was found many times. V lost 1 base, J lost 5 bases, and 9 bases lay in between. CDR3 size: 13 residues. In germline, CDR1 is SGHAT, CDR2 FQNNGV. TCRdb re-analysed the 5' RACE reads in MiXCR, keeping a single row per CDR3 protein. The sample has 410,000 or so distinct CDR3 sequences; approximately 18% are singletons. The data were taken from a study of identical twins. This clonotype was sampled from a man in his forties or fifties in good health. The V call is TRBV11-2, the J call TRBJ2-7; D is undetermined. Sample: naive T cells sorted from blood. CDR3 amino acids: CASSLGGVDEQYF. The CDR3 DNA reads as TGTGCCAGCAGCTTAGGGGGTGTGGACGAGCAGTACTTC. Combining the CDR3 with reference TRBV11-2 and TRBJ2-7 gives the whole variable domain EAGVAQSPRYKIIEKRQSVAFWCNPISGHATLYWYQQILGQGPKLLIQFQNNGVVDDSQLPKDRFSAERLKGVDSTLKIQPAKLEDSAVYLCASSLGGVDEQYFGPGTRLTVT.